Shown below are 16 T cell receptor beta chains from a single sample sequenced in a study of CD8 T cells in ankylosing spondylitis (dated 2017 in TCRdb). The receptor library was made with 5' RACE. Sequencing relied on an Illumina HiSeq 2500. The raw public reads went through TCRdb reprocessing: fastp at Q25, MiXCR clone calling, in-frame beta chains kept. Every distinct CDR3 protein forms one entry, paired with its most common genes and DNA. For this sample the table gives approximately 150,000 distinct CDR3 sequences, of which roughly 31% were detected only once. The ten largest clones add up to 4.5% to 6% of the sample. The material sequenced was synovial fluid, either unsorted or a sorted T cell fraction (not recorded which). Source of these receptors: a male donor with ankylosing spondylitis.

This clonotype was detected only once. V gene TRBV10-3 combines with J gene TRBJ1-1, with 7 bases lining up with TRBD1. This CDR3 is 14 amino acids long. Germline lookup yields CDR1 ENHRY and CDR2 SYGVKD. Trimming at V came to 10 bases and at J to 4 bases, leaving 12 bases not matched to a gene. CDR3 coding DNA: TGTGCCACCAAAGACAGGGAGGGGAGCACTGAAGCTTTCTTT. As protein: CATKDREGSTEAFF.

This clonotype was observed a few times. The V gene is TRBV15, the J gene TRBJ1-1, with TRBD1 matching over 9 bases. This CDR3 is built from 15 residues. V trimming: 5 bases; J trimming: 4 bases; junction bases outside the gene matches: 8. From germline, CDR1 is LNHNV and CDR2 YYDKDF (reference sequence). The CDR3 DNA sequence: TGTGCCACCAGCTTACAGGGGGCGCAGGGCACTGAAGCTTTCTTT. It specifies CATSLQGAQGTEAFF. The full variable domain, completed using reference TRBV15 and TRBJ1-1, is DAMVIQNPRYQVTQFGKPVTLSCSQTLNHNVMYWYQQKSSQAPKLLFHYYDKDFNNEADTPDNFQSRRPNTSFCFLDIRSPGLGDTAMYLCATSLQGAQGTEAFFGQGTRLTVV.

This clonotype was seen many times. This chain joins TRBV5-6 and TRBJ2-2; D is unclear. Trimming took 0 bases from V and 0 from J, leaving 3 bases between them. Germline assignment: CDR1 SGHDT and CDR2 YYEEEE. The CDR3 is made up of 14 amino acids. The CDR3 bases are TGTGCCAGCAGCTTGGGACCGAACACCGGGGAGCTGTTTTTT. It yields the protein CASSLGPNTGELFF.

The chain combines TRBV7-9 with TRBJ1-2; 10 bases line up with TRBD1. Germline values: CDR1 SEHNR, CDR2 FQNEAQ (reference sequence). The CDR3 consists of 15 residues. J lost 4 bases, V lost 4 bases, and 6 bases had no gene match. Here the CDR3 reads CASSSRQGALYGYTF. The CDR3 bases are TGTGCCAGCAGCTCAAGACAGGGGGCCCTCTATGGCTACACCTTC.

This clonotype was seen only a few times. The chain carries TRBV6-1 and TRBJ2-7, with D perhaps matching TRBD1 (6 bases). Germline V CDR1 and CDR2: MNHNS, SASEGT. The CDR3 is 15 residues long. V lost 6 bases to trimming and J lost 4 bases, with 19 bases between them. This CDR3 is CASSPEQGSAYEQYF. The CDR3 DNA is TGTGCCAGCAGCCCTGAACAGGGTAGCGCATACGAGCAGTACTTC.

V and J are TRBV27 and TRBJ2-7; 7 bases align to TRBD1. Trimming cost V 5 bases and J 2 bases; bases outside gene matches: 6. This CDR3 contains 14 residues. Germline loops: CDR1 MNHEY, CDR2 SMNVEV (reference sequence). The CDR3 loop is CASSNRGPTYEQYF. CDR3 bases: TGTGCCAGCAGTAACAGGGGTCCTACCTACGAGCAGTACTTC.

This clonotype has only a few counts. The rearrangement uses TRBV7-9 and TRBJ2-3; 12 nucleotides align to TRBD2. The germline CDR1 and CDR2 sequences are SEHNR and FQNEAQ (reference sequence). This CDR3 spans 17 amino acids. V gave up 1 base and J gave up 1 base; unmatched junction bases: 3. CDR3 sequence reads: CASSLGLAGVGTDTQYF. The CDR3 DNA is TGTGCCAGCAGCTTAGGACTAGCGGGAGTTGGCACAGATACGCAGTATTTT. Based on the CDR3 plus reference TRBV7-9 and TRBJ2-3, the full variable domain is DTGVSQNPRHKITKRGQNVTFRCDPISEHNRLYWYRQTLGQGPEFLTYFQNEAQLEKSRLLSDRFSAERPKGSFSTLEIQRTEQGDSAMYLCASSLGLAGVGTDTQYFGPGTRLTVL.

On this clonotype: A read error may be the cause here, since a much bigger clone is one base away. The chain has TRBV27 and TRBJ1-6; the D gene is possibly TRBD1 (5 bases). Germline CDR1 reads MNHEY; CDR2 reads SMNVEV (reference sequence). The CDR3 totals 14 residues. This CDR3 reads CACSFQGLRSPLHF. In nucleotides, the CDR3 is TGTGCCTGCAGTTTTCAGGGTTTAAGATCACCCCTCCACTTT.

V gene TRBV14 combines with J gene TRBJ2-4; D may be TRBD1 (6 bases). The germline gives CDR1 SGHDN, CDR2 FVKESK. There are 15 residues in the CDR3. V lost 1 base to trimming and J lost 1 base, with 8 bases between them. In DNA form, the CDR3 reads TGTGCCAGCAGCCAAGCAGGGGCGGCCAAAAACATTCAGTACTTC. Translated, it gives CASSQAGAAKNIQYF.

This clonotype was observed once. The DNA of the CDR3 is TGTGCCACCAGCAGATTAGGGGACCTTGGCACAGATACGCAGTATTTT. Its translation: CATSRLGDLGTDTQYF. This chain connects TRBV15 to TRBJ2-3; D is tentatively TRBD1 or TRBD2 (5 bases each). CDR1 is LNHNV, CDR2 YYDKDF, per germline (reference sequence). The CDR3 is made up of 16 amino acids. V dropped 2 bases and J dropped 1 base, with 13 bases sitting between them.

This clonotype has just a few counts. The chain uses TRBV10-3 and TRBJ2-3, with 7 nucleotides matching TRBD2. The CDR3 runs to 14 residues. J lost 3 bases, V lost 6 bases, and 6 bases had no gene match. Germline V lookup: CDR1 ENHRY, CDR2 SYGVKD. The CDR3 DNA sequence: TGTGCCATCAGCTTCGCGGGAGTTACAGATACGCAGTATTTT. It encodes CAISFAGVTDTQYF.

This chain links TRBV3-1 with TRBJ2-5, with 7 bases fitting TRBD2. After removal of 7 bases from V and 5 bases from J, the junction contained 13 bases not matched to a gene. The length of the CDR3 is 15 residues. CDR1 and CDR2 (germline): LGHDT, YNNKEL (reference sequence). CDR3 DNA: TGTGCCAGCACCACCCGGACTATCGGGGGGGAGACCCAGTACTTC. This sequence encodes CASTTRTIGGETQYF.

This clonotype has a count of ten or more. The rearrangement joins TRBV7-2 to TRBJ1-1; 7 bases line up with TRBD1. Per germline, CDR1 SGHTA and CDR2 FQGNSA. With 5 bases clipped from V and 5 bases from J, the junction kept 5 bases outside the gene matches. This CDR3 contains 13 residues. CDR3 sequence: CASSRQGRTEAFF. The CDR3 DNA reads TGTGCCAGCAGCAGACAGGGTCGGACTGAAGCTTTCTTT.

The chain recombines TRBV7-2 with TRBJ2-1; 11 bases are shared with TRBD2. The germline CDR1 and CDR2 sequences are SGHTA and FQGNSA. The CDR3 contains 13 residues. The trim removed 8 bases at V and 6 bases at J, leaving 3 bases unmatched. CDR3 sequence: CASSTSGTNEQFF. In DNA, the CDR3 is TGTGCCAGCTCGACTAGCGGGACCAATGAGCAGTTCTTC.

The gene calls are TRBV29-1 and TRBJ2-1; TRBD2 aligns across 8 bases. CDR1 and CDR2 from the germline V gene are SQVTM and ANQGSEA. With V trimmed by 4 bases and J by 7 bases, 9 bases remained unmatched. The CDR3 spans 14 residues. Here the CDR3 DNA reads TGCAGCGTTGTAAGAGCGGGGGAGTTGAATGAGCAGTTCTTC. As protein: CSVVRAGELNEQFF.

This chain uses TRBV6-1 with TRBJ1-5, with D possibly being TRBD1 (6 bases). Trimming pared 0 bases from V and 2 bases from J, leaving 20 bases between. This CDR3 comprises 19 residues. The germline CDR1 and CDR2 sequences are MNHNS and SASEGT. The CDR3 reads CASSEASFQGTIRNQPQHF. The CDR3 coding sequence is TGTGCCAGCAGTGAAGCCTCCTTTCAGGGGACCATTCGCAATCAGCCCCAGCATTTT.